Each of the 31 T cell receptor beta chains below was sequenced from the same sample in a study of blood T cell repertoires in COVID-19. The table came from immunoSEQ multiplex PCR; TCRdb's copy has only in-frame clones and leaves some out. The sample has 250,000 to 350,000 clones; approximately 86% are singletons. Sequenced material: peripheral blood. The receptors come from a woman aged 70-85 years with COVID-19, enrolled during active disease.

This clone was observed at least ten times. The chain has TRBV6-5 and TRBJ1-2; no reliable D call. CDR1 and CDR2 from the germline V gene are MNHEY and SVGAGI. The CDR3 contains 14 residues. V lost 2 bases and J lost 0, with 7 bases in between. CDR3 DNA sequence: TGTGCCAGCAGTTACGGCGGCTCTAACTATGGCTACACCTTC. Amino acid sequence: CASSYGGSNYGYTF.

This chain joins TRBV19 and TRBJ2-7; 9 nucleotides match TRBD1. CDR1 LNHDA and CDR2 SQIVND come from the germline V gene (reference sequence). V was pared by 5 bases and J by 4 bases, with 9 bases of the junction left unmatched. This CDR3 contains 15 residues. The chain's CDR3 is CASSSTGTGYYEQYF. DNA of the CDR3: TGTGCCAGTAGTTCTACCGGGACAGGGTATTACGAGCAGTACTTC.

CDR3 coding DNA: TGTGCCAGCAGTCCCATTGACAGTCGGGAAAAACTGTTTTTT. Its protein is CASSPIDSREKLFF. The chain combines TRBV6-5 with TRBJ1-4, with D perhaps matching TRBD1 (5 bases). The length of the CDR3 is 14 residues. Trimming shortened V by 5 bases and J by 8 bases, and 15 bases separated the two germline ends. Germline CDR1 MNHEY, CDR2 SVGAGI.

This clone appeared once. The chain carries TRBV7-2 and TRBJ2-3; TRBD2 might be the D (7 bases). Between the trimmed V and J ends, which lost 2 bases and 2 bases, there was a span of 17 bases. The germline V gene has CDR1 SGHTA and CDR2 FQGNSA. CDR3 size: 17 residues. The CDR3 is CASSLIHAGAITDTQYF. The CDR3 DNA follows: TGTGCCAGCAGCTTAATCCACGCGGGGGCCATCACAGATACGCAGTATTTT.

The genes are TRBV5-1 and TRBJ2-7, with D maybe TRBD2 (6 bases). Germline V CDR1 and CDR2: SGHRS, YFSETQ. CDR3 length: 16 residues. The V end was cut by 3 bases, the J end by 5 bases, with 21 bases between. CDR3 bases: TGCGCCAGCAGCTGGGGGATGGGGGGTAGGGAAAACGAGCAGTACTTC. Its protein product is CASSWGMGGRENEQYF.

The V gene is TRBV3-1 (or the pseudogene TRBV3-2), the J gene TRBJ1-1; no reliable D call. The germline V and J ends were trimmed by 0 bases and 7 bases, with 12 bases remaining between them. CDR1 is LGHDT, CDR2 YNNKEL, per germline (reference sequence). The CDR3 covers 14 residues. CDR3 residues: CASSQDLSGIEAFF. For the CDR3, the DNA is TGTGCCAGCAGCCAAGATCTTAGCGGGATTGAAGCTTTCTTT.

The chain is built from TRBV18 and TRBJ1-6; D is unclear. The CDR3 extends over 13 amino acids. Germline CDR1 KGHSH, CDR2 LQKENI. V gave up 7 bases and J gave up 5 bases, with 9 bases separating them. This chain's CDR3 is CASFRSDNSPLHF. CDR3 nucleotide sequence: TGTGCCAGCTTCAGGTCCGATAATTCACCCCTCCACTTT.

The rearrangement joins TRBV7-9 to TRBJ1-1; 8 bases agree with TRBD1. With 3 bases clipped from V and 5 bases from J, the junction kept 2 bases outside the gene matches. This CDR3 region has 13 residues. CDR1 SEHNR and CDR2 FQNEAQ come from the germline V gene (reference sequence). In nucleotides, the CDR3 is TGTGCCAGCAGCTTGACAGGGGTGACTGAAGCTTTCTTT. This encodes CASSLTGVTEAFF.

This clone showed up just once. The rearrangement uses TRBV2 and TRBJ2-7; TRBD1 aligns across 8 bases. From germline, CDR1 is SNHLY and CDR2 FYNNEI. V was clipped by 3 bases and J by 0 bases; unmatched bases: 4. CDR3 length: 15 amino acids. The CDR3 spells CASSDSGTGSYEQYF. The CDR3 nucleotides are TGTGCCAGCAGTGATTCTGGGACAGGCTCCTACGAGCAGTACTTC.

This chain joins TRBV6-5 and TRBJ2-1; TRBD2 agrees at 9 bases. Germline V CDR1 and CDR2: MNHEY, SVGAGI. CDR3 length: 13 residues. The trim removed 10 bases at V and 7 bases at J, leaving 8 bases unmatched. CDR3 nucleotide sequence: TGTGCCACCCGGGATAGCGGGGGTAATGAGCAGTTCTTC. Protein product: CATRDSGGNEQFF.

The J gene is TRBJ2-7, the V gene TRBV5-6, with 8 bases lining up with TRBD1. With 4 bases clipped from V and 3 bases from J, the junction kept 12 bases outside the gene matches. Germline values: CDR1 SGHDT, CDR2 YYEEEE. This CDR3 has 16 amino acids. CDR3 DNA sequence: TGTGCCAGCAGCGGCCGCCGACAGGGGTATGGCTACGAGCAGTACTTC. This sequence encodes CASSGRRQGYGYEQYF.

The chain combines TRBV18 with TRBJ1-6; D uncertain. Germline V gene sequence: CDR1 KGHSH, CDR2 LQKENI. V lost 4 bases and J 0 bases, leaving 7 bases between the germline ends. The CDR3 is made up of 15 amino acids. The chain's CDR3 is CASSQGSSYNSPLHF. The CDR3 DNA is TGTGCCAGCTCACAAGGGAGCTCCTATAATTCACCCCTCCACTTT.

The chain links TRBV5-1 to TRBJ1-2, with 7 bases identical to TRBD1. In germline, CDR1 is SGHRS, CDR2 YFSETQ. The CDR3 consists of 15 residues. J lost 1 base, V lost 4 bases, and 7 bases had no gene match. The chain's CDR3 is CASSGIAGGNYGYTF. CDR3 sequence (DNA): TGCGCCAGCAGCGGAATTGCAGGGGGTAACTATGGCTACACCTTC.

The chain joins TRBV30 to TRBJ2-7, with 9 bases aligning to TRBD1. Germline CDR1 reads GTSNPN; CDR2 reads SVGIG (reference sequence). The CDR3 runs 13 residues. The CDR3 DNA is TGTGCTCGCCGGGGGACAGGGAACTACGAGCAGTACTTC. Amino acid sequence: CARRGTGNYEQYF.

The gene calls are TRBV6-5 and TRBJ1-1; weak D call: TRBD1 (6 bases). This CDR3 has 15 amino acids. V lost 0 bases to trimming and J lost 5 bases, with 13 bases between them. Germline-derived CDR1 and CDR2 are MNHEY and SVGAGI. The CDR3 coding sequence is TGTGCCAGCAGTTACTCGGATATAACAGGGACTGAAGCTTTCTTT. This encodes CASSYSDITGTEAFF.

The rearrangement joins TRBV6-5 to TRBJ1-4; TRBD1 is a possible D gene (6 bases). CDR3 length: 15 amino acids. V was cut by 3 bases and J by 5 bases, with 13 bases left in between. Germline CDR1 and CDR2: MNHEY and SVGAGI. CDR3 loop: CASSYSGEGNEKLFF. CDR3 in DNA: TGTGCCAGCAGTTATTCAGGGGAGGGGAATGAAAAACTGTTTTTT.

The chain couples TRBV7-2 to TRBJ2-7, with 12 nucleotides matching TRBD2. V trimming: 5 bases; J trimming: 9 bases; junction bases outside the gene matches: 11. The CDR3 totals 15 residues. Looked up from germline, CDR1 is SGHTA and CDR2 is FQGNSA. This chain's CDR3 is CASSPRLAGDSGQYF. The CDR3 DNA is TGTGCCAGCAGCCCCAGACTAGCGGGGGATTCGGGGCAGTACTTC. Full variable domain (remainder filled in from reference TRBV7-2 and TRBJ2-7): GAGVSQSPSNKVTEKGKDVELRCDPISGHTALYWYRQSLGQGLEFLIYFQGNSAPDKSGLPSDRFSAERTGGSVSTLTIQRTQQEDSAVYLCASSPRLAGDSGQYFGPGTRLTVT.

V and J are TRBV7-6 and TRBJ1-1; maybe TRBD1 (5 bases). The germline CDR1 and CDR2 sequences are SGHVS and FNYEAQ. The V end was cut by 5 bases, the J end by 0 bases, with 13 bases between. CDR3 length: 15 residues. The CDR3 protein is CASSTQDLVNTEAFF. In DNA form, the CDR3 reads TGTGCCAGCAGCACACAGGATCTAGTGAACACTGAAGCTTTCTTT.

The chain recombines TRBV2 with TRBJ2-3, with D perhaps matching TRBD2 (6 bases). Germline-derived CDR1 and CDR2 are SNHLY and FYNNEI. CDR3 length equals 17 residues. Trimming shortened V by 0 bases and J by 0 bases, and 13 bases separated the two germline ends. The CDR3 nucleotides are TGTGCCAGCAGTGAAGCGCTTAGCGGCTTTAGCACAGATACGCAGTATTTT. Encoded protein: CASSEALSGFSTDTQYF.

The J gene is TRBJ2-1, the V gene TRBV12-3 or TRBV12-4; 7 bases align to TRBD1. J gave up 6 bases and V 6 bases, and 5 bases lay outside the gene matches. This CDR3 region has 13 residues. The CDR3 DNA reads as TGTGCCAGCAGCACGGACAGGACCAATGAGCAGTTCTTC. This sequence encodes CASSTDRTNEQFF.

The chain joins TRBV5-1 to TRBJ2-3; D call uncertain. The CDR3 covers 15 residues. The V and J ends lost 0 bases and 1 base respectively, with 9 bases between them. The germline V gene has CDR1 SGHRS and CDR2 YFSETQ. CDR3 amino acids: CASSLAGTRTDTQYF. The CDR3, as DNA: TGCGCCAGCAGCTTGGCAGGCACCCGCACAGATACGCAGTATTTT. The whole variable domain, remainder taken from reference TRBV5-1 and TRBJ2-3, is KAGVTQTPRYLIKTRGQQVTLSCSPISGHRSVSWYQQTPGQGLQFLFEYFSETQRNKGNFPGRFSGRQFSNSRSEMNVSTLELGDSALYLCASSLAGTRTDTQYFGPGTRLTVL.

In DNA form, the CDR3 reads TGTGCATCGGGCAGGGATAACTATGGCTACACCTTC. It yields the protein CASGRDNYGYTF. This rearrangement joins TRBV12-3 or TRBV12-4 to TRBJ1-2; D may be TRBD1 (5 bases). The CDR3 runs to 12 residues.

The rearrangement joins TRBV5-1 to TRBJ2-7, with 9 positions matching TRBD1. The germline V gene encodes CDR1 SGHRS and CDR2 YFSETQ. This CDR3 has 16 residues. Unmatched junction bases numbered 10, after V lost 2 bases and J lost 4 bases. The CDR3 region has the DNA TGCGCCAGCAGCTTTAATCCGACAGGGGGTCTATACGAGCAGTACTTC. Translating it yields CASSFNPTGGLYEQYF.

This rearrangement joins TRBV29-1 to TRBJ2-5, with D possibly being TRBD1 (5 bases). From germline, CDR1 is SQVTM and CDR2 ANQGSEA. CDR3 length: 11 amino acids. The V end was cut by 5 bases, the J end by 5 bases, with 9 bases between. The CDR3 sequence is CSVTKGETQYF. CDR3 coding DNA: TGCAGCGTTACCAAGGGGGAGACCCAGTACTTC.

The CDR3 sequence: CASSFWGGTGNTIYF. The DNA of the CDR3 is TGTGCCAGCAGCTTTTGGGGGGGCACTGGAAACACCATATATTTT. This chain joins TRBV5-6 and TRBJ1-3; TRBD1 might be the D (6 bases). Between the trimmed V and J ends, which lost 2 bases and 2 bases, there was a span of 11 bases. The CDR3 length is 15 residues. CDR1 and CDR2 from the germline V gene are SGHDT and YYEEEE.

DNA of the CDR3: TGTGCCAGTAGTTACAGAAGTAACTCTGGAAACACCATATATTTT. It codes for CASSYRSNSGNTIYF. The chain recombines TRBV19 with TRBJ1-3; D unresolved. The CDR3 is 15 amino acids. Trimming shortened V by 5 bases and J by 0 bases, and 11 bases separated the two germline ends. CDR1 is LNHDA and CDR2 is SQIVND in the germline V gene (reference sequence).

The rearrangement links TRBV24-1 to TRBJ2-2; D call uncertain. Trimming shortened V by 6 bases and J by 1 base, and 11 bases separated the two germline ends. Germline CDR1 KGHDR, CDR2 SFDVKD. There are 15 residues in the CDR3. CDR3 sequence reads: CATSRSPRNTGELFF. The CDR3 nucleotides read TGTGCCACCAGTCGGTCCCCGAGGAACACCGGGGAGCTGTTTTTT.

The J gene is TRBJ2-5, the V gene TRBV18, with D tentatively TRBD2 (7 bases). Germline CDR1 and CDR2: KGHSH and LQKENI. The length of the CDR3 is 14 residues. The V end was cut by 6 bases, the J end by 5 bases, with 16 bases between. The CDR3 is CASSPQGREETQYF. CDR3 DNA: TGTGCCAGCTCTCCTCAGGGGAGGGAGGAGACCCAGTACTTC.

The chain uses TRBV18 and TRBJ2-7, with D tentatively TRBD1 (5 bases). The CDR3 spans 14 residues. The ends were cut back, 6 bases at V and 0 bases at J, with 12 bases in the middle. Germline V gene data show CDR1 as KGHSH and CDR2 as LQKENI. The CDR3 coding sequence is TGTGCCAGCTCGCAAGACAGCAGCTCCTACGAGCAGTACTTC. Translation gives CASSQDSSSYEQYF.

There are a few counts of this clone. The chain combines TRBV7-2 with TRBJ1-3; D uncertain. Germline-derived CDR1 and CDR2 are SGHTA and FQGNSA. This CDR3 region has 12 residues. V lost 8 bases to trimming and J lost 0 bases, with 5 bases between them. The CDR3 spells CASANSGNTIYF. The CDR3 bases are TGTGCCAGCGCGAACTCTGGAAACACCATATATTTT.

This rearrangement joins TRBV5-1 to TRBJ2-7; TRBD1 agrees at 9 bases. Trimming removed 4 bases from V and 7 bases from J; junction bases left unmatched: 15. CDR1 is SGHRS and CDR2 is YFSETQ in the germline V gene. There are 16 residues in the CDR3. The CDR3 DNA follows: TGCGCCAGCAGCAGCCTACAGGGGGCGCCGTTTGGGGAGCAGTACTTC. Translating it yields CASSSLQGAPFGEQYF.